The next 9 T cell receptor beta chains were all read from a single sample in a study of T cell responses to AZD1222 COVID-19 vaccine. TCRdb's copy holds only in-frame clones and misses some; the assay was immunoSEQ multiplex PCR. This table has 95,000 to 150,000 clones, just over 90% appearing once. The sequences come from peripheral blood, collected 28 days after the second AZD1222 dose. The source is an adult who received the AZD1222 COVID-19 vaccine.

The chain recombines TRBV25-1 with TRBJ2-1; D call uncertain. V gave up 7 bases and J gave up 2 bases, with 9 bases separating them. The CDR3 sequence is 13 residues long. CDR1 and CDR2 (germline): MGHDK, SYGVNS. The DNA for the CDR3 is TGTGCCAGCATCGGCCTAACCTACAATGAGCAGTTCTTC. It is translated as CASIGLTYNEQFF.

The rearrangement joins TRBV7-9 to TRBJ1-1, with a tentative D call TRBD1 (5 bases). The CDR3 covers 14 residues. Germline CDR1 and CDR2: SEHNR and FQNEAQ (reference sequence). V shed 1 base and J shed 7 bases, with 13 bases lying between them. The CDR3: CASSLETQGSEAFF. As DNA, the CDR3 is TGTGCCAGCAGCTTAGAGACCCAGGGTAGTGAAGCTTTCTTT. The full variable domain, rest sourced from reference TRBV7-9 and TRBJ1-1, is DTGVSQNPRHKITKRGQNVTFRCDPISEHNRLYWYRQTLGQGPEFLTYFQNEAQLEKSRLLSDRFSAERPKGSFSTLEIQRTEQGDSAMYLCASSLETQGSEAFFGQGTRLTVV.

This chain links TRBV6-1 with TRBJ2-3; D may match TRBD1 or TRBD2 (6 bases each). CDR1 is MNHNS, CDR2 SASEGT, per germline. The ends were cut back, 4 bases at V and 2 bases at J, with 28 bases in the middle. The CDR3 is 20 residues long. CDR3 sequence (DNA): TGTGCCAGCAGTGCCGGGGGACTGTCCGGGGGCTGGAGGGCCACAGATACGCAGTATTTT. The encoded protein is CASSAGGLSGGWRATDTQYF.

CDR3 in DNA: TGTGCCTGGAGTAGGGGTGCAGATACGCAGTATTTT. Protein: CAWSRGADTQYF. This chain connects TRBV30 to TRBJ2-3, with TRBD1 as a possible D gene (5 bases). Germline assignment: CDR1 GTSNPN and CDR2 SVGIG (reference sequence). Trimming left V 2 bases short and J 4 bases short, with 7 bases between. The CDR3 sequence is 12 residues long.

J is TRBJ2-6 and V is TRBV15, with D possibly being TRBD1 or TRBD2 (5 bases each). This CDR3 is 17 amino acids long. Germline loops: CDR1 LNHNV, CDR2 YYDKDF (reference sequence). Between the trimmed V and J ends, which lost 5 bases and 0 bases, there was a span of 14 bases. CDR3 bases: TGTGCCACCAGCCTACGGGACGGAAGCTCTGGGGCCAACGTCCTGACTTTC. Its protein is CATSLRDGSSGANVLTF.

This clone was observed once. The CDR3: CASKPRLSYEQYF. The CDR3 DNA sequence: TGTGCCAGTAAACCTCGTCTGTCCTACGAGCAGTACTTC. The chain combines TRBV19 with TRBJ2-7; D unresolved. V was pared by 7 bases and J by 1 base, with 11 bases between. The CDR3 has 13 residues. Germline V gene sequence: CDR1 LNHDA, CDR2 SQIVND (reference sequence). Supplemented by reference TRBV19 and TRBJ2-7, the full variable domain reads DGGITQSPKYLFRKEGQNVTLSCEQNLNHDAMYWYRQDPGQGLRLIYYSQIVNDFQKGDIAEGYSVSREKKESFPLTVTSAQKNPTAFYLCASKPRLSYEQYFGPGTRLTVT.

The rearrangement joins TRBV15 to TRBJ2-5; 11 bases are shared with TRBD2. The CDR3 has 15 residues. With V trimmed by 5 bases and J by 5 bases, 7 bases remained unmatched. CDR1 is LNHNV, CDR2 YYDKDF, per germline (reference sequence). CDR3 residues: CATSGLAGGGETQYF. CDR3 DNA: TGTGCCACCAGCGGCTTAGCGGGAGGGGGGGAGACCCAGTACTTC.

V gene TRBV7-8 combines with J gene TRBJ2-5, with a tentative D call TRBD1 (6 bases). Germline V lookup: CDR1 SGHVS, CDR2 FQNEAQ. The CDR3 runs 14 residues. Trimming shortened V by 5 bases and J by 5 bases, and 15 bases separated the two germline ends. As DNA, the CDR3 is TGTGCCAGCAGCCCTGGACTGAGGGGGGAGACCCAGTACTTC. Translation: CASSPGLRGETQYF.

Comment on this clone: The identical CDR3 is also encoded by other nucleotide sequences in the sample. The chain couples TRBV7-9 to TRBJ1-2; TRBD1 might be the D (5 bases). V was shortened by 1 base and J by 8 bases, with 5 bases between the two germline ends. CDR3 length equals 11 residues. Germline loops: CDR1 SEHNR, CDR2 FQNEAQ (reference sequence). The CDR3 is CASSLDRGYTF. The CDR3 DNA reads as TGTGCCAGCAGCTTAGACAGGGGCTACACCTTC. The full variable domain, in which reference TRBV7-9 and TRBJ1-2 provide the parts outside the CDR3, is DTGVSQNPRHKITKRGQNVTFRCDPISEHNRLYWYRQTLGQGPEFLTYFQNEAQLEKSRLLSDRFSAERPKGSFSTLEIQRTEQGDSAMYLCASSLDRGYTFGSGTRLTVV.